These 32 T cell receptor beta chains share one sample of origin, sequenced in a study of T cells after posttransplantation cyclophosphamide. The naive gate required viable CD3+CD4+ or CD3+CD8+ cells with CCR7+CD45RA+CD45RO-CD95-CD27+CD28+ phenotype. Sequencing was performed with immunoSEQ multiplex PCR; in TCRdb, only in-frame clones are kept and a portion is missing. The sample records more than 30,000 clones, 90% to 95% being singletons. What was sequenced was naive CD4+ T cells sorted from PBMCs. Every receptor here comes from a woman aged 60 to 75 in good health, CMV-negative, and a related stem cell transplant donor.

This clone appeared once. J is TRBJ1-6 and V is TRBV7-9; maybe TRBD1 (6 bases). Germline CDR1 SEHNR, CDR2 FQNEAQ (reference sequence). CDR3 length: 15 residues. V was clipped by 6 bases and J by 0 bases, with 9 bases between them. The CDR3 is CASSSGASYNSPLHF. CDR3 sequence (DNA): TGTGCCAGCAGTTCAGGGGCCTCCTATAATTCACCCCTCCACTTT.

The chain combines TRBV2 with TRBJ1-2, with 7 bases fitting TRBD1. This CDR3 has 13 residues. Germline loops: CDR1 SNHLY, CDR2 FYNNEI. J gave up 3 bases and V 6 bases, and 4 bases lay outside the gene matches. This CDR3 is CASRIGGDYGYTF. CDR3 nucleotide sequence: TGTGCCAGCAGGATAGGGGGCGACTATGGCTACACCTTC. The full variable domain, in which reference TRBV2 and TRBJ1-2 provide the parts outside the CDR3, is EPEVTQTPSHQVTQMGQEVILRCVPISNHLYFYWYRQILGQKVEFLVSFYNNEISEKSEIFDDQFSVERPDGSNFTLKIRSTKLEDSAMYFCASRIGGDYGYTFGSGTRLTVV.

J is TRBJ2-7 and V is TRBV5-4, with 10 bases matching TRBD2. Looked up from germline, CDR1 is SGHNT and CDR2 is YYREEE (reference sequence). This CDR3 region has 15 residues. The junction had 7 bases not matched to a gene; V was cut back by 5 bases and J by 2 bases. In DNA form, the CDR3 reads TGTGCCAGCAGTCTTCGACTAGCGGGCGCCTACGAGCAGTACTTC. It encodes CASSLRLAGAYEQYF.

The chain couples TRBV6-5 to TRBJ2-5, with D unclear. This CDR3 is 15 amino acids long. Germline values: CDR1 MNHEY, CDR2 SVGAGI. V gave up 2 bases and J gave up 7 bases, with 17 bases separating them. CDR3 sequence (DNA): TGTGCCAGCAGTTACGGCACCTCCTCAGCGTGGACCCAGTACTTC. Residues: CASSYGTSSAWTQYF.

The chain couples TRBV11-2 to TRBJ1-2; TRBD1 matches at 7 bases. This CDR3 has 13 residues. Trimming took 8 bases from V and 8 from J; bases not matched to a gene: 11. Germline CDR1 is SGHAT and CDR2 is FQNNGV. CDR3 in DNA: TGTGCCAGCCGCCGTGGACAGGTGGAGGGCTACACCTTC. It translates to CASRRGQVEGYTF.

The CDR3 region has the DNA TGTGCCAGCAGTTTATATGGGGGCCATCAGCCCCAGCATTTT. Its translation is CASSLYGGHQPQHF. The J gene is TRBJ1-5, the V gene TRBV28; D may be TRBD1 (6 bases). Looked up from germline, CDR1 is MDHEN and CDR2 is SYDVKM. V was trimmed by 1 base and J by 5 bases, leaving 9 bases between them. The CDR3 contains 14 residues.

This clone has just a few counts. The genes are TRBV6-5 and TRBJ2-5; D unresolved. The J call is uncertain, as TRBJ2-7 better fits the DNA end. Germline V gives CDR1 MNHEY, CDR2 SVGAGI. The CDR3 extends over 15 amino acids. The CDR3 is CASSYSRYPSYEQYF. The CDR3 DNA is TGTGCCAGCAGTTACTCGAGGTATCCTTCATACGAGCAGTACTTC.

V gene TRBV19 combines with J gene TRBJ2-7; D perhaps matches TRBD2 (7 bases). CDR1 and CDR2 (germline): LNHDA, SQIVND (reference sequence). Trimming took off 8 bases at V and 3 bases at J, with 14 bases between the two ends. This CDR3 comprises 13 residues. CDR3 loop: CASPGGGRYEQYF. In nucleotides, the CDR3 is TGTGCCAGTCCGGGCGGGGGCCGCTACGAGCAGTACTTC.

The genes are TRBV28 and TRBJ1-1; TRBD1 aligns across 11 bases. CDR1 is MDHEN, CDR2 SYDVKM, per germline. The CDR3 length is 17 residues. The V and J ends lost 4 bases and 6 bases, in that order; junction bases with no gene match: 13. The CDR3 reads CASSSPGTGGHGSEAFF. CDR3 coding DNA: TGTGCCAGCAGTTCGCCCGGGACAGGGGGACACGGCTCTGAAGCTTTCTTT.

This chain connects TRBV30 to TRBJ1-1; TRBD1 matches at 9 bases. Germline-derived CDR1 and CDR2 are GTSNPN and SVGIG (reference sequence). CDR3 size: 13 residues. Trimming cost V 3 bases and J 9 bases; bases outside gene matches: 8. The CDR3 DNA reads TGTGCCTGGAGCGGGACAGGGACCAGAAAAGCTTTCTTT. It translates to CAWSGTGTRKAFF.

V and J are TRBV4-3 and TRBJ2-7, with 7 positions matching TRBD1. The CDR3 runs 15 residues. With V trimmed by 2 bases and J by 1 base, 5 bases remained unmatched. CDR1 and CDR2 (germline): LGHNA, YSLEER. CDR3 in amino acids: CASSQSGGLSYEQYF. CDR3 DNA sequence: TGCGCCAGCAGCCAATCAGGGGGTTTATCCTACGAGCAGTACTTC.

CDR3 loop: CASSELGQPTQYF. The CDR3, as DNA: TGTGCCAGCAGTGAATTAGGACAGCCTACGCAGTATTTT. The J gene is TRBJ2-3, the V gene TRBV25-1, with D tentatively TRBD1 (6 bases). The V end lost 1 base, the J end lost 8 bases, and 10 bases lay between the germline ends. The CDR3 extends over 13 amino acids. CDR1 and CDR2 (germline): MGHDK, SYGVNS. Looking up the rest from reference TRBV25-1 and TRBJ2-3 gives the full variable domain: EADIYQTPRYLVIGTGKKITLECSQTMGHDKMYWYQQDPGMELHLIHYSYGVNSTEKGDLSSESTVSRIRTEHFPLTLESARPSHTSQYLCASSELGQPTQYFGPGTRLTVL.

The genes are TRBV4-3 and TRBJ2-2; 9 bases are shared with TRBD2. V shed 0 bases and J 1 base; nucleotides not matched to a gene: 0. Germline CDR1 and CDR2: LGHNA and YSLEER. This CDR3 is 16 amino acids long. The CDR3 here is CASSQEAGGNTGELFF. Here the CDR3 DNA reads TGCGCCAGCAGCCAAGAAGCGGGGGGGAACACCGGGGAGCTGTTTTTT.

The chain's CDR3 is CASSPIAGKTYEQYF. Written as DNA, the CDR3 is TGTGCCAGCAGTCCCATAGCGGGTAAAACCTACGAGCAGTACTTC. The chain employs TRBV28 and TRBJ2-7, with 7 bases fitting TRBD2. Germline V gene lookup returns CDR1 MDHEN and CDR2 SYDVKM. The ends lost 5 bases at V and 2 bases at J; junction bases unmatched: 9. There are 15 residues in the CDR3.

V gene TRBV28 combines with J gene TRBJ2-7, with 7 bases fitting TRBD1. The CDR3 totals 15 residues. The V gene end was trimmed by 7 bases and the J gene end by 2 bases; junction bases not matched to a gene: 11. Germline CDR1 MDHEN, CDR2 SYDVKM. DNA for the CDR3: TGTGCCAGCACCCCTCGGGACAGACCAACCTACGAGCAGTACTTC. This translates into CASTPRDRPTYEQYF.

The chain is built from TRBV28 and TRBJ2-4; 10 bases line up with TRBD2. Germline V lookup: CDR1 MDHEN, CDR2 SYDVKM. V shed 1 base, J shed 6 bases, and the junction held 3 bases outside the gene matches. The CDR3 is 15 amino acids. The CDR3 loop is CASSLSPSGGNIQYF. The CDR3 DNA is TGTGCCAGCAGTTTATCCCCTAGCGGGGGAAACATTCAGTACTTC. Filled out from reference TRBV28 and TRBJ2-4, the complete variable domain reads DVKVTQSSRYLVKRTGEKVFLECVQDMDHENMFWYRQDPGLGLRLIYFSYDVKMKEKGDIPEGYSVSREKKERFSLILESASTNQTSMYLCASSLSPSGGNIQYFGAGTRLSVL.

A single count supports this clone. The chain carries TRBV7-2 and TRBJ1-6; 9 bases fit TRBD1. V lost 3 bases, J lost 9 bases, and 9 bases stayed unmatched. Looked up from germline, CDR1 is SGHTA and CDR2 is FQGNSA. The CDR3 has 16 residues. The chain's CDR3 is CASSLGTGPGGSPLHF. DNA for the CDR3: TGTGCCAGCAGCTTGGGGACAGGGCCAGGGGGTTCACCCCTCCACTTT.

V gene TRBV28 combines with J gene TRBJ2-6; D unresolved. The CDR3 is made up of 15 amino acids. Germline assignment: CDR1 MDHEN and CDR2 SYDVKM. Trimming cost V 5 bases and J 0 bases, with 8 bases left between them. The CDR3 bases are TGTGCCAGCAGTGGCGGTGGCTCTGGGGCCAACGTCCTGACTTTC. Translating gives CASSGGGSGANVLTF.

The rearrangement links TRBV28 to TRBJ1-1; tentatively, D is TRBD1 (5 bases). The CDR3 totals 11 residues. V was trimmed by 7 bases and J by 11 bases, leaving 14 bases between them. Germline V gives CDR1 MDHEN, CDR2 SYDVKM. The CDR3 loop reads CASNRGGLAFF. The CDR3 region has the DNA TGTGCCAGCAATCGTGGGGGGTTGGCTTTCTTT.

The CDR3 nucleotides are TGTGCCTGGAGAGTCAGCTCTGGAAACACCATATATTTT. Protein sequence: CAWRVSSGNTIYF. The chain combines TRBV30 with TRBJ1-3; D ambiguous. This CDR3 has 13 residues. The V end was cut by 3 bases, the J end by 0 bases, with 6 bases between. In germline, CDR1 is GTSNPN, CDR2 SVGIG (reference sequence).

V gene TRBV5-1 combines with J gene TRBJ2-1; 15 bases map to TRBD2. This CDR3 is 18 amino acids long. Looked up from germline, CDR1 is SGHRS and CDR2 is YFSETQ. The ends lost 6 bases at V and 1 base at J; junction bases unmatched: 8. This CDR3 reads CASTPGLAGGGSYNEQFF. CDR3 sequence (DNA): TGCGCCAGCACTCCGGGACTAGCGGGGGGTGGGTCCTACAATGAGCAGTTCTTC. The full variable domain, in which reference TRBV5-1 and TRBJ2-1 provide the parts outside the CDR3, is KAGVTQTPRYLIKTRGQQVTLSCSPISGHRSVSWYQQTPGQGLQFLFEYFSETQRNKGNFPGRFSGRQFSNSRSEMNVSTLELGDSALYLCASTPGLAGGGSYNEQFFGPGTRLTVL.

The genes are TRBV7-9 and TRBJ1-1; TRBD1 agrees at 7 bases. Looked up from germline, CDR1 is SEHNR and CDR2 is FQNEAQ (reference sequence). V lost 3 bases to trimming and J lost 1 base; unmatched junction nucleotides: 2. The CDR3 has 14 residues. CDR3 sequence (DNA): TGTGCCAGCAGCTTGGGACAGACGAACACTGAAGCTTTCTTT. Translated, it gives CASSLGQTNTEAFF.

The chain combines TRBV4-1 with TRBJ1-6; D call uncertain. The germline CDR1 and CDR2 sequences are MGHRA and YSYEKL. This CDR3 is built from 17 residues. V shed 3 bases and J shed 0 bases, with 12 bases lying between them. This CDR3 is CASSHSGESSYNSPLHF. DNA for the CDR3: TGCGCCAGCAGCCATTCGGGTGAGAGCTCCTATAATTCACCCCTCCACTTT.

The chain recombines TRBV19 with TRBJ1-2, with 9 bases fitting TRBD1. V gave up 5 bases and J gave up 2 bases; unmatched junction bases: 6. Germline V gene sequence: CDR1 LNHDA, CDR2 SQIVND (reference sequence). The CDR3 length is 15 residues. CDR3 amino acids: CASSPSGTGNYGYTF. The DNA for the CDR3 is TGTGCCAGTAGTCCGTCCGGGACAGGGAACTATGGCTACACCTTC.

The gene calls are TRBV6-1 and TRBJ2-4; no clear D. Germline V lookup: CDR1 MNHNS, CDR2 SASEGT. This CDR3 has 12 residues. Trimming removed 1 base from V and 5 bases from J, with 3 bases in between. The chain's CDR3 is CASSEGENIQYF. The DNA for the CDR3 is TGTGCCAGCAGTGAAGGAGAAAACATTCAGTACTTC.

V gene TRBV28 combines with J gene TRBJ2-1, with unresolved D. The V and J ends lost 6 bases and 8 bases respectively, with 17 bases between them. Germline V gene data show CDR1 as MDHEN and CDR2 as SYDVKM. This CDR3 spans 14 amino acids. Here the CDR3 DNA reads TGTGCCAGCAGAGAGGCCCCTATTCGGGATGAGCAGTTCTTC. Amino acids: CASREAPIRDEQFF.

For this clone: The CDR3 end shows no conserved phenylalanine or tryptophan, and so a read error is likely. The DNA is omitted, as the CDR3 cannot be located on it reliably, and the CDR3 follows TCRdb's listing. The CDR3 region is CASSLCIGSKR. This chain connects TRBV28 to TRBJ1-2. Germline V lookup: CDR1 MDHEN, CDR2 SYDVKM. The CDR3 has 11 residues if both end residues are counted.

V gene TRBV30 combines with J gene TRBJ2-3; 9 bases align to TRBD2. Germline-derived CDR1 and CDR2 are GTSNPN and SVGIG (reference sequence). The CDR3 covers 16 residues. V gave up 0 bases and J gave up 1 base; unmatched junction bases: 5. The CDR3 bases are TGTGCCTGGAGTGTACCGTCTAGCGGGGGCACAGATACGCAGTATTTT. This encodes CAWSVPSSGGTDTQYF.

This chain links TRBV2 with TRBJ2-5; TRBD1 is a possible D gene (5 bases). Looked up from germline, CDR1 is SNHLY and CDR2 is FYNNEI. V dropped 0 bases and J dropped 5 bases, with 19 bases sitting between them. This CDR3 is built from 17 residues. The CDR3 here is CASSEALTAGQGETQYF. CDR3 DNA sequence: TGTGCCAGCAGTGAAGCGTTAACCGCCGGACAAGGGGAGACCCAGTACTTC.

This rearrangement joins TRBV18 to TRBJ1-4; 10 bases map to TRBD1. The CDR3 extends over 17 amino acids. CDR1 is KGHSH, CDR2 LQKENI, per germline. Germline trimming cut 8 bases from V and 8 bases from J; bases unmatched to any gene: 17. The CDR3 DNA reads TGTGCCAGCGCGAATACCCTTATGACAGGGGGCAAGGAAAAACTGTTTTTT. Translated, it gives CASANTLMTGGKEKLFF.

The chain is built from TRBV27 and TRBJ1-1; D gene uncertain. V gave up 3 bases and J gave up 0 bases, with 8 bases separating them. This CDR3 has 14 amino acids. The V gene's germline CDR1 is MNHEY and CDR2 SMNVEV (reference sequence). The CDR3 DNA sequence: TGTGCCAGCAGTTTGGAGGGCATGAACACTGAAGCTTTCTTT. It yields the protein CASSLEGMNTEAFF.

The genes are TRBV27 and TRBJ2-1, with 7 bases fitting TRBD2. V lost 5 bases, J lost 4 bases, and 5 bases stayed unmatched. Per germline, CDR1 MNHEY and CDR2 SMNVEV (reference sequence). CDR3 length equals 14 residues. CDR3 loop: CASSGGGEYNEQFF. CDR3 nucleotides: TGTGCCAGCAGTGGGGGAGGGGAGTACAATGAGCAGTTCTTC.